This T cell receptor beta chain was recorded in a study of T cell repertoires in cytomegalovirus infection (dated by TCRdb to between 2019 and 2020). Context from the whole study: The HLA type of each donor mattered for the analysis, because public TCR beta signatures pointed to carriage of CMV infection along with the matching HLA type. What the study reported, not specific to this receptor: In both this cohort and an independent roughly 350-donor cohort, the cumulative frequency of public TCR beta family members distinguished carriers of CMV infection plus the relevant HLA type. The ex vivo response was dominated by HLA-C-restricted CMV-specific TCR beta clonotypes, which also provided the single most frequent clonotype in two of eight donors.

This clonotype was picked up a small number of times. Its target antigen remains unknown. No qualities accompany the bases; no much larger clone lies one base away. TCRdb shows the sequencer as Illumina HiSeq 1500. TCRdb reworked the public reads: Q25 trimming with fastp, MiXCR clone assembly, productive beta chains retained. One record per CDR3 amino acid sequence lists the most common genes and DNA. Here the sample has about 490,000 distinct CDR3 sequences; 16% occur a single time. The ten biggest clones cover 20% to 30% of the sample. The sequenced sample was CD8+ T cells from PBMCs. The clonotype was recovered from a human donor in good health (CMV status not recorded). Some clones in this sample may be carry-over from other donors' samples.

The CDR3 reads as follows: CSAPRGGRGYNEQFF. The nucleotides are TGCAGTGCTCCTCGAGGGGGTAGGGGATACAATGAGCAGTTCTTC. Recombination joined TRBV20-1 with TRBJ2-1; the best D guess is TRBD1, with 6 bases matching. There are 15 amino acids in the CDR3, from cysteine to phenylalanine inclusive. Just the 45-base CDR3 DNA is kept, in frame starting at base 1. The germline V gene (reference sequence) provides CDR1 DFQATT and CDR2 SNEGSKA. V and J lose 5 bases and 4 bases, and a span of 18 bases separates them.